These T cell receptor beta chains were read from a single sample in a study of T cells in Graves' hyperthyroidism and ophthalmopathy. MiXCR was run by TCRdb on the multiplex PCR reads, yielding one entry per CDR3 protein. In the table there are fewer than 550,000 distinct CDR3 sequences, 15% to 19% of which are singletons. The source material was blood. The receptors originated from a woman under 30 with Graves' hyperthyroidism. Both conserved end residues are part of each CDR3. The order of the fields is CDR3 length, J gene, clone size, D gene, V gene, CDR3 protein, CDR3 DNA. D genes are given only for firm matches. Not every row has a clone size; where given, it reads once, few, many or a size class.

>15|TRBJ2-2|.|TRBD2|TRBV29-1
CSVDGGGKYSGELFF
TGCAGCGTTGATGGGGGAGGGAAGTATTCCGGGGAGCTGTTTTTT
>12|TRBJ2-7|many|.|TRBV11-2
CASSKNKGEQYF
TGTGCCAGCAGCAAGAATAAAGGGGAGCAGTACTTC
>12|TRBJ1-4|many|.|TRBV7-9
CASSFLNEKLFF
TGTGCCAGCAGCTTTCTTAATGAAAAACTGTTTTTT
>14|TRBJ2-7|.|.|TRBV20-1
CSAREGVRAYEQYF
TGCAGTGCTAGAGAGGGGGTCCGGGCCTACGAGCAGTACTTC
>13|TRBJ1-3|many|.|TRBV11-3
CASSLGTRNTIYF
TGTGCCAGCAGCTTAGGCACTCGGAACACCATATATTTT
>14|TRBJ1-5|.|.|TRBV10-3
CAISPDSHNQPQHF
TGTGCCATCAGCCCGGACAGCCACAATCAGCCCCAGCATTTT
>14|TRBJ1-5|many|.|TRBV12-3/TRBV12-4
CASSHRDTSPAQHF
TGTGCCAGCAGTCACCGGGACACCTCCCCGGCCCAGCATTTT
>13|TRBJ2-7|few|.|TRBV28
CASRPGHSYEQYF
TGTGCCAGCAGACCGGGACACAGCTACGAGCAGTACTTC
>13|TRBJ2-3|.|TRBD1|TRBV2
CASSDRGPDTQYF
TGTGCCAGCAGTGACAGGGGGCCAGATACGCAGTATTTT
>16|TRBJ2-5|once|.|TRBV6-1
CASSQEGTLFGETQYF
TGTGCCAGCAGTCAAGAGGGGACACTTTTCGGGGAGACCCAGTACTTC
>15|TRBJ2-5|many|.|TRBV3-1
CASSPDGLYQETQYF
TGTGCCAGCAGCCCCGACGGACTGTACCAAGAGACCCAGTACTTC
>14|TRBJ1-2|.|.|TRBV13
CASSWAGVTDGYTF
TGTGCCAGCAGCTGGGCAGGGGTCACCGATGGCTACACCTTC
>15|TRBJ2-7|.|.|TRBV4-1
CASGQVSPGDYEQYF
TGCGCCAGCGGCCAAGTATCTCCAGGGGACTACGAGCAGTACTTC
>12|TRBJ1-2|many|.|TRBV18
CASSPGGNGYTF
TGTGCCAGCTCACCAGGCGGGAATGGCTACACCTTC
>13|TRBJ2-3|many|.|TRBV18
CASSPLLTDTQYF
TGTGCCAGCTCACCACTCCTCACAGATACGCAGTATTTT
>15|TRBJ1-5|.|.|TRBV10-3
CAISESESYEGPQHF
TGTGCCATCAGTGAGTCGGAGTCATACGAGGGGCCCCAGCATTTT
>15|TRBJ1-5|many|.|TRBV28
CASRDLQDSNQPQHF
TGTGCCAGCAGGGATCTTCAGGATAGCAATCAGCCCCAGCATTTT
>15|TRBJ2-7|many|TRBD2|TRBV7-9
CASSTLAGGPYEQYF
TGTGCCAGCAGCACACTAGCGGGGGGTCCCTACGAGCAGTACTTC
>16|TRBJ2-7|many|TRBD1|TRBV2
CASSEALRTGHYEQYF
TGTGCCAGCAGTGAAGCGCTTAGGACAGGACACTACGAGCAGTACTTC
>17|TRBJ2-4|many|.|TRBV3-1
CASSQDTMGGSKNIQYF
TGTGCCAGCAGCCAAGATACCATGGGAGGATCCAAAAACATTCAGTACTTC
>15|TRBJ1-2|many|.|TRBV12-3/TRBV12-4
CASSSQTTTLYGYTF
TGTGCCAGCAGTTCCCAGACAACGACTTTATATGGCTACACCTTC
>15|TRBJ1-1|.|.|TRBV11-2
CASSLRGSLNTKAFF
TGTGCCAGCAGCTTGAGGGGATCTCTTAACACTAAAGCTTTCTTT
>15|TRBJ2-5|.|TRBD1|TRBV20-1
CSASRQGAGKETQYF
TGCAGTGCTAGTCGACAGGGGGCAGGAAAAGAGACCCAGTACTTC
>12|TRBJ2-3|few|.|TRBV5-4
CASRSEADTQYF
TGTGCAAGCCGAAGTGAGGCAGATACGCAGTATTTT
>14|TRBJ2-7|many|.|TRBV18
CASSPGTVRGEQYF
TGTGCCAGCTCACCCGGGACTGTTCGGGGCGAGCAGTACTTC
>17|TRBJ2-1|many|TRBD2|TRBV6-1
CASSARTSGRTGNEQFF
TGTGCCAGCAGTGCCCGGACTAGCGGGAGGACCGGAAATGAGCAGTTCTTC
>13|TRBJ2-7|.|.|TRBV9
CASSVRDRGEQYF
TGTGCCAGCAGCGTAAGGGACCGAGGAGAGCAGTACTTC
>15|TRBJ2-1|many|.|TRBV10-3
CAISEWGPTYNEQFF
TGTGCCATCAGTGAATGGGGGCCTACTTACAATGAGCAGTTCTTC
>15|TRBJ2-5|many|.|TRBV7-7
CASSLGPTARETQYF
TGTGCTAGCAGCTTAGGGCCGACAGCCCGGGAGACCCAGTACTTC
>13|TRBJ1-6|.|TRBD1|TRBV9
CDSSPGTGPPLHF
TGTGACAGCAGTCCCGGGACAGGGCCACCCCTCCACTTT
>15|TRBJ2-1|many|TRBD2|TRBV12-3/TRBV12-4
CASSLALAVMDEQFF
TGTGCCAGCAGTTTAGCCCTAGCGGTGATGGATGAGCAGTTCTTC
>17|TRBJ2-5|many|TRBD2|TRBV6-1
CASSPPGSGAPQETQYF
TGTGCCAGCAGCCCACCGGGTAGCGGGGCCCCCCAAGAGACCCAGTACTTC
>14|TRBJ2-2|.|TRBD1|TRBV4-1
CASSHGQAAGELFF
TGCGCCAGCAGCCATGGACAGGCAGCCGGGGAGCTGTTTTTT
>11|TRBJ2-5|many|.|TRBV20-1
CSPQDQETQYF
TGCAGCCCCCAAGACCAAGAGACCCAGTACTTC
>14|TRBJ1-6|many|TRBD1|TRBV5-1
CASSLAGQGSPLHF
TGCGCCAGCAGCTTGGCCGGACAGGGGTCACCCCTCCACTTT
>17|TRBJ2-3|many|TRBD2|TRBV11-2
CASSLEASGANTDTQYF
TGTGCCAGCAGCTTAGAGGCTAGCGGAGCAAACACAGATACGCAGTATTTT
>16|TRBJ2-5|many|TRBD2|TRBV5-1
CASRRGLAAYQETQYF
TGCGCCAGCAGGAGGGGACTAGCGGCGTACCAAGAGACCCAGTACTTC
>17|TRBJ2-7|many|.|TRBV5-5
CASSLLFMGGSSYEQYF
TGTGCCAGCAGCTTGTTATTCATGGGCGGTAGCTCCTACGAGCAGTACTTC
>14|TRBJ2-1|many|TRBD2|TRBV5-1
CASSPYTSGNEQFF
TGCGCCAGCAGCCCTTATACTAGCGGCAATGAGCAGTTCTTC
>16|TRBJ1-4|many|.|TRBV28
CASSNPREPTNEKLFF
TGTGCCAGCAGTAACCCCAGGGAGCCAACTAATGAAAAACTGTTTTTT
>16|TRBJ2-1|few|.|TRBV5-5
CASSLEGGYGYNEQFF
TGTGCCAGCAGCTTGGAGGGGGGATACGGGTACAATGAGCAGTTCTTC
>16|TRBJ2-2|many|.|TRBV3-1
CASSQDQHARTGELFF
TGTGCCAGCAGCCAAGATCAGCACGCTCGCACCGGGGAGCTGTTTTTT
>12|TRBJ1-1|many|.|TRBV15
CATSRDIDEAFF
TGTGCCACCAGCAGAGATATAGATGAAGCTTTCTTT
>20|TRBJ2-1|.|TRBD2|TRBV20-1
CSARDVLSASGKRFYNEQFF
TGCAGTGCTAGAGATGTTCTCTCGGCTAGCGGGAAAAGGTTTTACAATGAGCAGTTCTTC
>15|TRBJ2-1|once|.|TRBV5-1
CASSTDRISYNEQFF
TGCGCCAGCAGCACTGACAGAATCTCCTACAATGAGCAGTTCTTC
>16|TRBJ1-4|many|TRBD1|TRBV15
CATSRDRGSTNEKLFF
TGTGCCACCAGCAGAGACAGGGGGTCAACTAATGAAAAACTGTTTTTT